Presented here are 24 T cell receptor beta chains from one specimen sequenced in a study of blood T cell repertoires in COVID-19. The table came from immunoSEQ multiplex PCR; TCRdb's copy has only in-frame clones and leaves some out. The sample has fewer than 40,000 clones, around 92% seen once; the top ten hold 0.5% to 0.7%. The sequenced material came from peripheral blood. Receptors were obtained from a woman between 35 and 50 years old with active or convalescent COVID-19.

This chain joins TRBV18 and TRBJ1-2; D may be TRBD1 (5 bases). This CDR3 has 14 amino acids. V lost 6 bases and J 10 bases, leaving 21 bases between the germline ends. The germline CDR1 and CDR2 sequences are KGHSH and LQKENI. This CDR3 is CASSSRDGRGVYTF. The CDR3 DNA sequence: TGTGCCAGCTCGTCCAGGGACGGCCGCGGGGTCTACACCTTC. Variable domain in full (rest from reference TRBV18 and TRBJ1-2): NAGVMQNPRHLVRRRGQEARLRCSPMKGHSHVYWYRQLPEEGLKFMVYLQKENIIDESGMPKERFSAEFPKEGPSILRIQQVVRGDSAAYFCASSSRDGRGVYTFGSGTRLTVV.

This chain links TRBV10-3 with TRBJ1-3, with D perhaps TRBD1 (6 bases). The germline V gene encodes CDR1 ENHRY and CDR2 SYGVKD. The V and J ends lost 4 bases and 4 bases respectively, with 14 bases between them. The CDR3 runs 15 residues. The DNA for the CDR3 is TGTGCCATCAGTGCCTCACAGGGCATAGGAAACACCATATATTTT. It specifies CAISASQGIGNTIYF.

The rearrangement links TRBV12-3 or TRBV12-4 to TRBJ1-4; D is ambiguous. The V gene lost 8 bases and the J gene lost 4 bases, with 11 bases spanning the gap. The CDR3 covers 13 residues. CDR3 DNA sequence: TGTGCCAGCCTAAGAGGGTTTAATGAAAAACTGTTTTTT. As protein: CASLRGFNEKLFF.

This clone showed up just a few times. The gene calls are TRBV11-2 and TRBJ1-3; weak D call: TRBD1 (6 bases). The V gene lost 5 bases and the J gene lost 1 base, with 18 bases spanning the gap. From germline, CDR1 is SGHAT and CDR2 FQNNGV. CDR3 length: 17 amino acids. CDR3 nucleotide sequence: TGTGCCAGCAGCGTAAGGGGCAGGGGAGTGTCTGGAAACACCATATATTTT. It yields the protein CASSVRGRGVSGNTIYF.

A single count supports this clone. The chain links TRBV5-1 to TRBJ2-1; 9 nucleotides agree with TRBD2. In germline, CDR1 is SGHRS, CDR2 YFSETQ. The ends lost 1 base at V and 5 bases at J; junction bases unmatched: 10. CDR3 size: 17 residues. This CDR3 is CASSLLAGGLLDNEQFF. DNA for the CDR3: TGCGCCAGCAGCTTGCTTGCGGGGGGGCTCCTGGACAATGAGCAGTTCTTC.

The chain recombines TRBV6-5 with TRBJ2-1; D might be TRBD2 (5 bases). CDR1 and CDR2 (germline): MNHEY, SVGAGI. The CDR3 contains 15 residues. V gave up 6 bases and J gave up 4 bases, with 16 bases separating them. The CDR3 region is CASSPPGSGYNEQFF. DNA of the CDR3: TGTGCCAGCAGCCCCCCAGGTTCGGGATACAATGAGCAGTTCTTC.

The chain carries TRBV2 and TRBJ1-1; D possibly corresponds to TRBD1 (5 bases). Trimming stripped 5 bases from V and 3 bases from J, with 10 bases between. Germline CDR1 is SNHLY and CDR2 is FYNNEI. There are 13 residues in the CDR3. The CDR3 region is CASSLDKYTEAFF. CDR3 DNA sequence: TGTGCCAGCAGTCTGGACAAGTACACTGAAGCTTTCTTT.

The V call is TRBV7-2, the J call TRBJ2-3, with 13 bases that match TRBD2. The CDR3 has 16 amino acids. V gave up 5 bases and J gave up 5 bases; unmatched junction bases: 7. Germline lookup yields CDR1 SGHTA and CDR2 FQGNSA. The CDR3 region has the DNA TGTGCCAGCAGCACGACTAGCGGGGGGAGGGGAGATACGCAGTATTTT. Translating it yields CASSTTSGGRGDTQYF. Using reference TRBV7-2 and TRBJ2-3 for the parts outside the CDR3, the full variable domain is GAGVSQSPSNKVTEKGKDVELRCDPISGHTALYWYRQSLGQGLEFLIYFQGNSAPDKSGLPSDRFSAERTGGSVSTLTIQRTQQEDSAVYLCASSTTSGGRGDTQYFGPGTRLTVL.

This chain joins TRBV18 and TRBJ2-5; D is uncertain. The CDR3 contains 12 residues. Germline CDR1 is KGHSH and CDR2 is LQKENI. V gave up 3 bases and J gave up 5 bases, with 7 bases separating them. The CDR3 DNA sequence: TGTGCCAGCTCACCCACCGGGGAGACCCAGTACTTC. Translating gives CASSPTGETQYF.

V and J are TRBV28 and TRBJ1-6; possibly TRBD1 for D (6 bases). The CDR3 has 14 residues. CDR1 MDHEN and CDR2 SYDVKM come from the germline V gene. Trimming took off 1 base at V and 8 bases at J, with 9 bases between the two ends. CDR3: CASSLSGAYSPLHF. The CDR3 region has the DNA TGTGCCAGCAGTTTATCAGGGGCGTATTCACCCCTCCACTTT.

This chain connects TRBV18 to TRBJ2-7; 9 bases are a match to TRBD1. This CDR3 is built from 14 residues. The trim removed 3 bases at V and 2 bases at J, leaving 2 bases unmatched. Germline CDR1 reads KGHSH; CDR2 reads LQKENI. The CDR3 nucleotides read TGTGCCAGCTCACCCGACAGGGGGGCCTACGAGCAGTACTTC. Its protein is CASSPDRGAYEQYF.

The V gene is TRBV7-2, the J gene TRBJ2-5; a possible D gene is TRBD2 (5 bases). CDR1 is SGHTA, CDR2 FQGNSA, per germline. The CDR3 extends over 15 amino acids. The V end was cut by 2 bases, the J end by 7 bases, with 17 bases between. This CDR3 reads CASSLIRGNKGTQYF. The CDR3 bases are TGTGCCAGCAGCTTAATCCGGGGTAACAAAGGGACCCAGTACTTC.

The chain has TRBV7-3 and TRBJ2-1; TRBD2 matches at 10 bases. This CDR3 comprises 14 residues. The germline gives CDR1 SGHTA, CDR2 FQGTGA. The ends lost 6 bases at V and 8 bases at J; junction bases unmatched: 7. CDR3 bases: TGTGCCAGCAGACCGCCTAGCGGGAGAGATGAGCAGTTCTTC. This codes for CASRPPSGRDEQFF.

This chain uses TRBV4-2 with TRBJ2-1; TRBD2 matches at 10 bases. The V gene end was trimmed by 1 base and the J gene end by 8 bases; junction bases not matched to a gene: 5. The CDR3 has 15 amino acids. Per the germline V gene, CDR1 is LGHNA and CDR2 is YNFKEQ. CDR3 amino acids: CASSQVGTSDHEQFF. CDR3 in DNA: TGTGCCAGCAGCCAAGTGGGGACTAGCGACCATGAGCAGTTCTTC.

The rearrangement links TRBV7-2 to TRBJ2-7; TRBD1 agrees at 7 bases. The V gene's germline CDR1 is SGHTA and CDR2 FQGNSA. This CDR3 is 15 amino acids long. After removal of 1 base from V and 1 base from J, the junction contained 4 bases not matched to a gene. CDR3 DNA sequence: TGTGCCAGCAGCTTAGGTGGGACAGATTCCTACGAGCAGTACTTC. Protein sequence: CASSLGGTDSYEQYF.

V is TRBV18 and J is TRBJ1-2; weak D call: TRBD1 (5 bases). Germline CDR1 KGHSH, CDR2 LQKENI. The CDR3 is 13 amino acids. V dropped 5 bases and J dropped 8 bases, with 15 bases sitting between them. The chain's CDR3 is CASSSGGTGGYTF. CDR3 sequence (DNA): TGTGCCAGCTCATCGGGGGGGACGGGAGGCTACACCTTC.

The rearrangement links TRBV27 to TRBJ2-5; 8 bases are shared with TRBD2. J lost 7 bases, V lost 7 bases, and 11 bases had no gene match. The CDR3 consists of 14 residues. Germline assignment: CDR1 MNHEY and CDR2 SMNVEV (reference sequence). This CDR3 is CASMGRAGGWTQYF. For the CDR3, the DNA is TGTGCCAGCATGGGACGGGCGGGGGGTTGGACCCAGTACTTC.

The J gene is TRBJ2-1, the V gene TRBV19; 7 bases align to TRBD2. Germline assignment: CDR1 LNHDA and CDR2 SQIVND (reference sequence). The V segment lost 4 bases and the J segment 7 bases; nucleotides outside the gene matches: 10. CDR3 length: 15 residues. CDR3 loop: CASSSRGVGFNEQFF. CDR3 in DNA: TGTGCCAGTAGTAGCCGGGGGGTGGGCTTTAATGAGCAGTTCTTC.

The V gene is TRBV4-3, the J gene TRBJ2-7; tentatively, D is TRBD1 (5 bases). Germline V gene sequence: CDR1 LGHNA, CDR2 YSLEER. Trimming left V 6 bases short and J 3 bases short, with 18 bases between. CDR3 length equals 15 residues. CDR3 sequence (DNA): TGCGCCAGCAGTCCCCGGACATTTAGGTTCTACGAGCAGTACTTC. Protein sequence: CASSPRTFRFYEQYF.

This chain uses TRBV10-2 with TRBJ1-1; D perhaps matches TRBD1 (6 bases). CDR3 length equals 14 residues. Germline-derived CDR1 and CDR2 are WSHSY and SAAADI. V lost 7 bases, J lost 3 bases, and 15 bases lay in between. This CDR3 reads CASTEGGGDTEAFF. CDR3 DNA sequence: TGCGCCAGCACCGAGGGTGGGGGCGACACTGAAGCTTTCTTT.

This rearrangement joins TRBV28 to TRBJ1-4; D may be TRBD1 (5 bases). This CDR3 comprises 14 residues. From germline, CDR1 is MDHEN and CDR2 SYDVKM. Trimming took off 5 bases at V and 9 bases at J, with 16 bases between the two ends. CDR3 in amino acids: CASSMTAIVKKLFF. DNA for the CDR3: TGTGCCAGCAGTATGACAGCGATTGTGAAAAAACTGTTTTTT.

The rearrangement uses TRBV28 and TRBJ2-7; D call uncertain. Per germline, CDR1 MDHEN and CDR2 SYDVKM. Trimming took 2 bases from V and 1 from J, leaving 6 bases between them. CDR3 length: 13 amino acids. The CDR3 spells CASSLERSYEQYF. For the CDR3, the DNA is TGTGCCAGCAGTTTAGAGAGATCCTACGAGCAGTACTTC.

J is TRBJ1-5 and V is TRBV6-2 or TRBV6-3; D not resolved. The germline CDR1 and CDR2 sequences are MNHEY and SVGEGT. The CDR3 consists of 15 residues. V shed 6 bases and J shed 1 base, with 13 bases lying between them. The CDR3 sequence: CASSLSGLSNQPQHF. The CDR3 DNA is TGTGCCAGCAGCTTAAGTGGGCTAAGCAATCAGCCCCAGCATTTT.

The rearrangement joins TRBV5-6 to TRBJ1-2; TRBD1 matches 8 bases. CDR1 and CDR2 (germline): SGHDT, YYEEEE. This CDR3 contains 13 residues. V trimming: 6 bases; J trimming: 4 bases; junction bases outside the gene matches: 5. CDR3 sequence: CASTPTGAYGYTF. CDR3 in DNA: TGTGCCAGCACCCCGACAGGGGCCTATGGCTACACCTTC.